The 22 T cell receptor beta chains below all came from one sample that was sequenced in a study of beta chain features in type 1 diabetes. Their antigen targets remain unknown. Study-wide results and caveats: TCRB CDR3 length was moderately but significantly reduced in all four CD4+ subsets of Type 1 diabetes patients.

Sequencing targeted expressed TCRB transcripts, as all isolated RNA had been reverse transcribed. The table came from immunoSEQ multiplex PCR; TCRdb's copy has only in-frame clones and leaves some out. This sample has 150,000 to 200,000 clones, with around 9% found just once. What was sequenced was central memory CD4+ T cells from blood. The source of these receptors is a woman aged 30 to 39 with type 1 diabetes.

The chain carries TRBV2 and TRBJ2-1, with D unresolved. With 6 bases removed from V and 9 bases from J, the gap between germline ends came to 15 bases. Germline V gene data show CDR1 as SNHLY and CDR2 as FYNNEI. The CDR3 loop spans 13 amino acids. CDR3 in DNA: TGTGCCAGCAGGGAGAATACTTTGGGTGAGCAGTTCTTC. Amino acid sequence: CASRENTLGEQFF.

The sample holds a few counts of this clone. DNA of the CDR3: TGTGCCAGCAGTGAAGACCCGGACAGTCGAGGGGCCAACGTCCTGACTTTC. It yields the protein CASSEDPDSRGANVLTF. The chain combines TRBV25-1 with TRBJ2-6, with D possibly matching TRBD1 (6 bases). Germline V CDR1 and CDR2: MGHDK, SYGVNS. This CDR3 spans 17 amino acids. The V end was cut by 2 bases, the J end by 4 bases, with 15 bases between.

On this clone itself: Germline is not matched at one junction end, which may reflect a read error. The chain employs TRBV28 and TRBJ2-6; tentative D call: TRBD1 (5 bases). Per germline, CDR1 MDHEN and CDR2 SYDVKM. CDR3 length: 15 amino acids. CDR3: CASSLSRAGANVLIF. The CDR3 nucleotides read TGTGCCAGCAGTTTAAGTAGGGCTGGGGCCAACGTCCTGATTTTC.

The rearrangement joins TRBV28 to TRBJ2-6, with D perhaps matching TRBD1 (5 bases). The germline CDR1 and CDR2 sequences are MDHEN and SYDVKM. This CDR3 is 15 amino acids long. V lost 5 bases and J lost 4, with 12 bases in between. The CDR3 DNA reads as TGTGCCAGCAGTATCCCAGGGTCGGGGGCCAACGTCCTGACTTTC. Its protein product is CASSIPGSGANVLTF.

A remark on this clone: One junction end does not reproduce the germline sequence, and a read error may be involved. The gene calls are TRBV6-1 and TRBJ2-5; TRBD2 agrees at 10 bases. The CDR3 consists of 16 residues. Looked up from germline, CDR1 is MNHNS and CDR2 is SASEGT. DNA for the CDR3: TGTGCCAGCAGTGCTAGCGGGAGTGTAGACCAGGAGACCCAGTACTTC. Translating gives CASSASGSVDQETQYF.

CDR3 coding DNA: TGTGCCAGCAGCTCCCGGGCCCGGGACTCCGCATTCTTC. Its translation is CASSSRARDSAFF. This rearrangement joins TRBV7-2 to TRBJ2-1; D might be TRBD2 (6 bases). This CDR3 region has 13 residues. V was shortened by 4 bases and J by 16 bases, with 20 bases between the two germline ends. The germline V gene has CDR1 SGHTA and CDR2 FQGNSA.

The chain is built from TRBV19 and TRBJ1-5; a weak D match, TRBD1 (5 bases). Between the trimmed V and J ends, which lost 10 bases and 7 bases, there was a span of 14 bases. From germline, CDR1 is LNHDA and CDR2 SQIVND (reference sequence). The CDR3 covers 12 residues. CDR3 sequence: CATRMGGQPQHF. The CDR3 bases are TGTGCCACCCGGATGGGGGGGCAGCCCCAGCATTTT.

This clone has just a few counts. The rearrangement links TRBV30 to TRBJ1-5, with 9 bases that match TRBD1. Germline V gene lookup returns CDR1 GTSNPN and CDR2 SVGIG (reference sequence). The CDR3 spans 15 residues. The V gene end was trimmed by 0 bases and the J gene end by 6 bases; junction bases not matched to a gene: 6. The CDR3: CAWSVDRGSGQPQHF. The CDR3 coding sequence is TGTGCCTGGAGTGTAGACAGGGGGTCAGGTCAGCCCCAGCATTTT.

This clone has just a few counts. CDR3 sequence (DNA): TGCGCCAGCAGCTGGAAGGACAGCGACTATGGCTACACCTTC. Translated: CASSWKDSDYGYTF. The chain combines TRBV5-1 with TRBJ1-2; D is possibly TRBD1 (6 bases). The CDR3 spans 14 residues. Germline V gives CDR1 SGHRS, CDR2 YFSETQ. The V end lost 3 bases, the J end lost 3 bases, and 12 bases lay between the germline ends.

The sample holds a few counts of this clone. The chain couples TRBV7-2 to TRBJ2-5; TRBD1 might be the D (6 bases). V was pared by 6 bases and J by 5 bases, with 19 bases between. This CDR3 contains 15 residues. Germline loops: CDR1 SGHTA, CDR2 FQGNSA. CDR3 bases: TGTGCCAGCAGGCCACCGGGACATATAGGGGAGACCCAGTACTTC. It translates to CASRPPGHIGETQYF.

The rearrangement joins TRBV6-6 to TRBJ2-5; 10 positions agree with TRBD1. Germline V gives CDR1 MNHNY, CDR2 SVGAGI (reference sequence). The CDR3 consists of 15 residues. The V gene end was trimmed by 6 bases and the J gene end by 10 bases; junction bases not matched to a gene: 14. In DNA, the CDR3 is TGTGCCAGCAGCCTCATGGGGACAGGGGCTGGGAGCCAGTACTTC. Translation gives CASSLMGTGAGSQYF.

V is TRBV19 and J is TRBJ2-6; D remains unclear. The CDR3 runs 16 residues. V was pared by 7 bases and J by 0 bases, with 13 bases between. CDR1 is LNHDA and CDR2 is SQIVND in the germline V gene (reference sequence). The CDR3 loop is CASTGQVLSGANVLTF. CDR3 nucleotides: TGTGCCAGTACTGGGCAGGTCCTCTCTGGGGCCAACGTCCTGACTTTC.

This clone came up a few times. This chain joins TRBV4-1 and TRBJ1-2, with 12 bases lining up with TRBD1. V lost 1 base, J lost 1 base, and 4 bases stayed unmatched. Germline V gene data show CDR1 as MGHRA and CDR2 as YSYEKL. The CDR3 runs to 17 residues. DNA for the CDR3: TGCGCCAGCAGCCAAGCGGGACAGGGGGCGGATAACTATGGCTACACCTTC. This encodes CASSQAGQGADNYGYTF.

This clone was seen only a few times. The chain recombines TRBV5-6 with TRBJ1-1; D is uncertain. Germline values: CDR1 SGHDT, CDR2 YYEEEE. V lost 4 bases, J lost 6 bases, and 10 bases lay in between. This CDR3 region has 12 residues. The CDR3 region has the DNA TGTGCCAGCAGCCGTTTCGGGTCTGAAGCTTTCTTT. Its translation: CASSRFGSEAFF. The variable domain in full, completed from reference TRBV5-6 and TRBJ1-1, reads DAGVTQSPTHLIKTRGQQVTLRCSPKSGHDTVSWYQQALGQGPQFIFQYYEEEERQRGNFPDRFSGHQFPNYSSELNVNALLLGDSALYLCASSRFGSEAFFGQGTRLTVV.

This chain joins TRBV7-2 and TRBJ2-7; D perhaps matches TRBD2 (6 bases). Germline V gene data show CDR1 as SGHTA and CDR2 as FQGNSA. There are 15 residues in the CDR3. Trimming removed 5 bases at V and 3 bases at J, with 17 bases between. The chain's CDR3 is CASSPRGGRYYEQYF. CDR3 bases: TGTGCCAGCAGCCCCCGGGGAGGACGGTACTACGAGCAGTACTTC. The whole variable domain, filled in from reference TRBV7-2 and TRBJ2-7, reads GAGVSQSPSNKVTEKGKDVELRCDPISGHTALYWYRQSLGQGLEFLIYFQGNSAPDKSGLPSDRFSAERTGGSVSTLTIQRTQQEDSAVYLCASSPRGGRYYEQYFGPGTRLTVT.

Ten or more counts support this clone. This chain connects TRBV7-8 to TRBJ1-5, with a weak D call TRBD1 (5 bases). V dropped 1 base and J dropped 5 bases, with 6 bases sitting between them. Germline values: CDR1 SGHVS, CDR2 FQNEAQ. The CDR3 runs 13 residues. The CDR3 region has the DNA TGTGCCAGCAGCTTAGGACAGTATCAGCCCCAGCATTTT. Protein: CASSLGQYQPQHF.

This clone has only a few counts. The chain joins TRBV27 to TRBJ1-2; 7 bases are a match to TRBD1. This CDR3 has 15 residues. Trimming cost V 0 bases and J 7 bases; bases outside gene matches: 8. Germline values: CDR1 MNHEY, CDR2 SMNVEV (reference sequence). The CDR3 loop reads CASSLSSTGVSGYTF. CDR3 in DNA: TGTGCCAGCAGTTTATCGTCAACAGGGGTTTCTGGCTACACCTTC.

This clone was found a few times. The rearrangement links TRBV11-2 to TRBJ1-6; TRBD1 aligns across 9 bases. CDR1 is SGHAT and CDR2 is FQNNGV in the germline V gene. This CDR3 region has 14 residues. The V gene end was trimmed by 5 bases and the J gene end by 9 bases; junction bases not matched to a gene: 5. The CDR3 DNA reads TGTGCCAGCAGCCGGGACAGGGATGGTTCACCCCTCCACTTT. Its protein product is CASSRDRDGSPLHF.

The rearrangement links TRBV23-1 to TRBJ2-5; TRBD1 matches 12 bases. TRBV23-1 has ORF status, its function being uncertain. The CDR3 sequence is 18 residues long. With V trimmed by 0 bases and J by 1 base, 6 bases remained unmatched. The CDR3 reads CASSQSGTGGASQETQYF. The CDR3 bases are TGCGCCAGCAGTCAATCAGGGACAGGGGGCGCAAGCCAAGAGACCCAGTACTTC.

The J gene is TRBJ2-3, the V gene TRBV7-3, with 8 bases identical to TRBD1. The CDR3 runs 16 residues. Per the germline V gene, CDR1 is SGHTA and CDR2 is FQGTGA. After removal of 2 bases from V and 2 bases from J, the junction contained 6 bases not matched to a gene. The CDR3 region is CASSLYGTGTTDTQYF. CDR3 coding DNA: TGTGCCAGCAGCTTATACGGGACAGGCACCACAGATACGCAGTATTTT.

The chain couples TRBV6-5 to TRBJ2-1; a weak D match, TRBD1 (6 bases). Germline CDR1 MNHEY, CDR2 SVGAGI. The CDR3 runs 13 residues. The germline V and J ends were trimmed by 7 bases and 16 bases, with 23 bases remaining between them. The chain's CDR3 is CASNQNLRDTPFF. The DNA for the CDR3 is TGTGCCAGCAACCAAAATCTCCGGGACACTCCCTTCTTC.

This chain uses TRBV9 with TRBJ2-1; 7 bases line up with TRBD1. The germline V gene encodes CDR1 SGDLS and CDR2 YYNGEE. This CDR3 is built from 14 residues. Unmatched junction bases numbered 9, after V lost 4 bases and J lost 8 bases. CDR3 protein: CASSPRGPRDEQFF. The DNA of the CDR3 is TGTGCCAGCAGCCCAAGGGGGCCGCGGGATGAGCAGTTCTTC.